These T cell receptor beta chains were read from a single sample in a study of technical replicates of blood from a handful of donors. Using immunoSEQ multiplex PCR, the repertoire was profiled, and TCRdb retains in-frame clones only, with some absent. The sample lists 54,000 or so clones, 94% occurring once. Sequenced material: T cells isolated from PBMCs. These receptors originate from a human donor in good health. CDR3s include the opening cysteine and the closing phenylalanine or tryptophan. Each record gives: J gene, V gene, CDR3 length, CDR3 protein.

TRBJ2-7 | TRBV6-5 | 13 | CANATGKKNEQYF
TRBJ1-2 | TRBV7-9 | 15 | CASSQQGGGSYGYTF
TRBJ1-1 | TRBV28 | 12 | CASTGRTNEAFF
TRBJ1-5 | TRBV7-6 | 11 | CASSLGGDLHF
TRBJ2-1 | TRBV5-4 | 14 | CASSLGTGVNEQFF
TRBJ1-1 | TRBV28 | 13 | CASSLVRKPEAFF
TRBJ1-5 | TRBV5-6 | 14 | CASSLYSLRQPQHF
TRBJ1-1 | TRBV5-1 | 14 | CASFLGQGITEAFF
TRBJ1-2 | TRBV28 | 16 | CASSGLTGGAGYGYTF
TRBJ2-7 | TRBV10-3 | 14 | CAISDSGIAHEQYF
TRBJ1-2 | TRBV5-4 | 14 | CASSLAGTGKGYTF
TRBJ2-3 | TRBV28 | 15 | CASRYRGQSTDTQYF
TRBJ2-7 | TRBV5-1 | 15 | CASSTTSGRLGEQYF
TRBJ2-2 | TRBV10-2 | 15 | CASTRWQGEAGELFF
TRBJ2-7 | TRBV9 | 16 | CASSPPLGQGKDEQYF
TRBJ1-1 | TRBV28 | 12 | CASSLGSTEAFF
TRBJ1-1 | TRBV5-4 | 14 | CASSSTGGVGKAFF
TRBJ2-1 | TRBV10-2 | 14 | CASMPGHTYNEQFF
TRBJ2-7 | TRBV5-6 | 16 | CASSFWSGGSSYEQYF
TRBJ2-3 | TRBV5-1 | 14 | CASSPGQEGDTQYF
TRBJ2-3 | TRBV6-6 | 12 | CASSFLLDTQYF
TRBJ2-7 | TRBV5-1 | 14 | CASSYTSGTYEQYF
TRBJ2-7 | TRBV18 | 12 | CASSPPSGEQYF
TRBJ2-1 | TRBV9 | 13 | CASSDTSDNEQFF
TRBJ2-3 | TRBV7-8 | 20 | CASSSPSPLRGRAVADTQYF
TRBJ2-7 | TRBV18 | 14 | CASSPTGLLYEQYF
TRBJ2-5 | TRBV5-4 | 12 | CASSSREETQYF
TRBJ2-7 | TRBV6-6 | 13 | CASSYVPNYEQYF
TRBJ2-1 | TRBV11-2 | 14 | CASSLLAAYNEQFF
TRBJ1-3 | TRBV7-3 | 17 | CASSLNYRGFSGNTIYF
TRBJ2-7 | TRBV5-1 | 16 | CASSSGLAGGLNEQYF
TRBJ2-5 | TRBV5-1 | 15 | CASSLGGTGEETQYF
TRBJ1-1 | TRBV5-4 | 14 | CASSFGPVNTEAFF
TRBJ2-1 | TRBV18 | 17 | CASSPALLGLADNEQFF
TRBJ1-2 | TRBV28 | 14 | CASSNPGQSYGYTF
TRBJ2-3 | TRBV11-3 | 15 | CASSLGLAGPDTQYF
TRBJ2-5 | TRBV10-1 | 18 | CASSESFSGGQGIETQYF
TRBJ2-7 | TRBV6-5 | 15 | CASSSRNRGINEQYF
TRBJ1-5 | TRBV11-2 | 13 | CASREDSNQPQHF
TRBJ1-2 | TRBV11-3 | 14 | CASSFQDRGQRYTF
TRBJ2-7 | TRBV9 | 14 | CASSAGGRGYEQYF